The sequence of this T cell receptor beta chain was determined in a study of shared T cell receptors in the human thymus. The method was immunoSEQ multiplex PCR; TCRdb's version includes in-frame clones alone and lacks a portion of them. The sample has more than 550,000 clones, approximately 83% seen once; the top ten hold under 0.012%. The CDR3 loop spans 14 amino acids. CDR1 and CDR2 (germline): SGHRS, YFSETQ. V trimming: 6 bases; J trimming: 2 bases; junction bases outside the gene matches: 2. The same specimen was also included in a second study, on human thymus T cells. From that paper: The sample donors, healthy Finnish infants, were having corrective surgery for congenital heart defects. Resected material from corrective heart surgery provided the thymus tissue analysed. Thymic and blood repertoires appeared to display a bias in their usage of V and J genes. In unrelated individuals, thymic repertoires overlapped highly, according to related research.

What was sequenced was thymocytes. The rearrangement links TRBV5-1 to TRBJ1-6; 7 nucleotides agree with TRBD1. This clonotype was sampled from a girl in the first two years of life with a congenital heart defect. The CDR3: CASMTGPYNSPLHF. The CDR3 region has the DNA TGCGCCAGCATGACAGGGCCCTATAATTCACCCCTCCACTTT. Full variable domain (missing parts from reference TRBV5-1 and TRBJ1-6): KAGVTQTPRYLIKTRGQQVTLSCSPISGHRSVSWYQQTPGQGLQFLFEYFSETQRNKGNFPGRFSGRQFSNSRSEMNVSTLELGDSALYLCASMTGPYNSPLHFGNGTRLTVT.